The T cell receptor (beta chain) described here comes from a study of T cells in Graves' hyperthyroidism and ophthalmopathy. Germline values: CDR1 MNHEY, CDR2 SVGAGI. This CDR3 is 15 amino acids long. With V trimmed by 0 bases and J by 5 bases, 3 bases remained unmatched. Of note for this clonotype: The antigen remains unidentified.

What was amplified from RNA transcripts were TCR beta CDR3 regions. HTBI primers drove first-round RT-PCR of the TCR CDR3. MiXCR, run by TCRdb on the multiplex PCR reads, gives a single entry per CDR3 protein. Of more than 550,000 distinct CDR3 sequences listed, roughly a sixth were seen once; the top ten hold 16%. General study results and limits: Separation of ophthalmopathy from stable hyperthyroidism was achieved by a 13 V-J model.

The rearrangement uses TRBV6-5 and TRBJ2-2; 7 bases align to TRBD1. This TCR was sampled from a woman aged 45-59 years with Graves' hyperthyroidism that later progressed to Graves' ophthalmopathy. The sample taken for sequencing was blood. The chain's CDR3 is CASSYSGQSTGELFF. The CDR3 region has the DNA TGTGCCAGCAGTTACTCGGGACAGTCGACCGGGGAGCTGTTTTTT.